Following are 22 T cell receptor beta chains from one sample sequenced in a study of shared clonotypes between healthy human individuals. Method: immunoSEQ multiplex PCR; TCRdb's copy keeps in-frame clones and lacks some. The sample has over a million clones, approximately 98.5% seen once. What was sequenced was naive CD4+ T cells sorted from blood. This sample's subset: CD45RA+ positively selected. These TCRs come from a man aged 25-40 years in good health.

The rearrangement uses TRBV25-1 and TRBJ1-3; tentative D call: TRBD1 (5 bases). V dropped 4 bases and J dropped 7 bases, with 17 bases sitting between them. Germline CDR1 reads MGHDK; CDR2 reads SYGVNS. CDR3 length equals 15 residues. In DNA form, the CDR3 reads TGTGCCAGCAGTGGGTTAGGGACCGTTTTGAACACCATATATTTT. This encodes CASSGLGTVLNTIYF.

This rearrangement joins TRBV2 to TRBJ2-1; 15 bases map to TRBD2. The V segment lost 7 bases and the J segment 3 bases; nucleotides outside the gene matches: 7. CDR1 is SNHLY and CDR2 is FYNNEI in the germline V gene. This CDR3 region has 17 residues. CDR3: CASIRGLAGGGYNEQFF. As DNA, the CDR3 is TGTGCCAGCATTAGGGGACTAGCGGGAGGAGGCTACAATGAGCAGTTCTTC.

V usage is TRBV10-1 and J usage is TRBJ1-1; D not resolved. From germline, CDR1 is WNHNN and CDR2 SYGVQD (reference sequence). This CDR3 has 13 amino acids. V gave up 0 bases and J gave up 6 bases, with 8 bases separating them. CDR3 DNA sequence: TGCGCCAGCAGTGAGTCCGGAGGCGCTGAAGCTTTCTTT. Its translation is CASSESGGAEAFF.

V gene TRBV7-2 combines with J gene TRBJ2-1; a possible D gene is TRBD1 (5 bases). Germline CDR1 reads SGHTA; CDR2 reads FQGNSA. The CDR3 consists of 15 residues. V was shortened by 5 bases and J by 7 bases, with 18 bases between the two germline ends. The CDR3 DNA follows: TGTGCCAGCAGCGTAGGACACGCCCTCGGGAATGAGCAGTTCTTC. Translating gives CASSVGHALGNEQFF.

The chain employs TRBV28 and TRBJ1-3; 12 bases are a match to TRBD1. The CDR3 loop spans 15 amino acids. Germline assignment: CDR1 MDHEN and CDR2 SYDVKM. The ends lost 5 bases at V and 4 bases at J; junction bases unmatched: 3. The CDR3 is CASSAGTGGGNTIYF. DNA for the CDR3: TGTGCCAGCAGTGCCGGGACAGGGGGCGGAAACACCATATATTTT.

V and J are TRBV7-9 and TRBJ2-7; D might be TRBD1 (6 bases). V lost 0 bases, J lost 3 bases, and 9 bases lay in between. Germline V gene sequence: CDR1 SEHNR, CDR2 FQNEAQ (reference sequence). The CDR3 runs to 14 residues. The CDR3 DNA follows: TGTGCCAGCAGCTTAGCCGGGGACAACTACGAGCAGTACTTC. Translated: CASSLAGDNYEQYF.

The chain carries TRBV19 and TRBJ1-5; no clear D gene. V lost 7 bases and J lost 0, with 19 bases in between. Looked up from germline, CDR1 is LNHDA and CDR2 is SQIVND (reference sequence). The CDR3 length is 17 residues. The CDR3 DNA reads as TGTGCCAGTACCCTTGGGCAGGCGGGGTATAGCAATCAGCCCCAGCATTTT. This codes for CASTLGQAGYSNQPQHF.

J is TRBJ2-2 and V is TRBV6-5; D not resolved. Trimming cost V 4 bases and J 6 bases, with 12 bases left between them. CDR1 and CDR2 (germline): MNHEY, SVGAGI. The CDR3 has 14 residues. The CDR3 DNA reads TGTGCCAGCAGTTCCAGGAACACCGCCGGGGAGCTGTTTTTT. It specifies CASSSRNTAGELFF.

CDR3: CASSLVALNGRAQYF. For the CDR3, the DNA is TGTGCCAGCAGCTTAGTGGCCCTGAATGGAAGGGCCCAGTACTTC. V gene TRBV5-4 combines with J gene TRBJ2-5; no clear D. The V end was cut by 2 bases, the J end by 9 bases, with 20 bases between. Germline assignment: CDR1 SGHNT and CDR2 YYREEE (reference sequence). The CDR3 runs 15 residues.

The V and J genes are TRBV15 and TRBJ2-5, with 11 nucleotides matching TRBD2. CDR1 and CDR2 (germline): LNHNV, YYDKDF (reference sequence). The CDR3 is made up of 16 amino acids. With V trimmed by 0 bases and J by 4 bases, 4 bases remained unmatched. In nucleotides, the CDR3 is TGTGCCACCAGCAGAGATAGGCTAGCGGGGGGAGAGACCCAGTACTTC. Translated: CATSRDRLAGGETQYF.

The chain links TRBV28 to TRBJ2-3; D unresolved. The germline CDR1 and CDR2 sequences are MDHEN and SYDVKM. The CDR3 totals 15 residues. V dropped 5 bases and J dropped 2 bases, with 14 bases sitting between them. CDR3 sequence (DNA): TGTGCCAGCAGTCTTTTCCGGAAACTCACAGATACGCAGTATTTT. The encoded protein is CASSLFRKLTDTQYF. Variable domain in full (rest from reference TRBV28 and TRBJ2-3): DVKVTQSSRYLVKRTGEKVFLECVQDMDHENMFWYRQDPGLGLRLIYFSYDVKMKEKGDIPEGYSVSREKKERFSLILESASTNQTSMYLCASSLFRKLTDTQYFGPGTRLTVL.

This clone was detected only once. The chain recombines TRBV13 with TRBJ2-4, with D perhaps matching TRBD1 (5 bases). This CDR3 comprises 17 residues. Germline V gene lookup returns CDR1 PRHDT and CDR2 FYEKMQ (reference sequence). Trimming took 3 bases from V and 3 from J, leaving 18 bases between them. As DNA, the CDR3 is TGTGCCAGCAGCTTGGGGCAGTTTTTTGGTGGCAAAAACATTCAGTACTTC. Translating it yields CASSLGQFFGGKNIQYF.

The chain couples TRBV28 to TRBJ2-7; the match to TRBD2 covers 14 bases. CDR3 size: 15 residues. V was clipped by 8 bases and J by 4 bases; unmatched bases: 7. The germline CDR1 and CDR2 sequences are MDHEN and SYDVKM. This CDR3 is CASGTSGSKVYEQYF. The DNA of the CDR3 is TGTGCCAGCGGGACTAGCGGGAGCAAAGTATACGAGCAGTACTTC.

This sequence joins TRBV5-4 and TRBJ2-1; 9 bases align to TRBD2. CDR1 and CDR2 (germline): SGHNT, YYREEE (reference sequence). V was clipped by 7 bases and J by 3 bases; unmatched bases: 8. CDR3 length: 15 residues. CDR3 residues: CASSNRLADYNEQFF. For the CDR3, the DNA is TGTGCCAGCTCTAATCGACTAGCGGACTACAATGAGCAGTTCTTC.

The genes are TRBV18 and TRBJ2-1, with D unresolved. The germline gives CDR1 KGHSH, CDR2 LQKENI. V was pared by 0 bases and J by 8 bases, with 11 bases between. There are 14 residues in the CDR3. The CDR3, as DNA: TGTGCCAGCTCACCACCGGTTAGAATAGATGAGCAGTTCTTC. Protein sequence: CASSPPVRIDEQFF.

The chain recombines TRBV19 with TRBJ2-7, with TRBD2 matching 7 bases. Germline V lookup: CDR1 LNHDA, CDR2 SQIVND (reference sequence). The ends lost 5 bases at V and 1 base at J; junction bases unmatched: 17. The CDR3 extends over 18 amino acids. CDR3 in amino acids: CASSSGPLSSGRSYEQYF. The CDR3, as DNA: TGTGCCAGTAGTTCCGGACCCCTTTCTAGCGGACGTTCCTACGAGCAGTACTTC.

The chain uses TRBV7-9 and TRBJ2-3, with 9 positions matching TRBD2. The CDR3 length is 17 residues. The V gene's germline CDR1 is SEHNR and CDR2 FQNEAQ (reference sequence). V trimming: 5 bases; J trimming: 0 bases; junction bases outside the gene matches: 9. The CDR3 reads CASSRGLAGLSTDTQYF. The CDR3 DNA reads as TGTGCCAGCAGCCGAGGGCTAGCGGGGCTTAGCACAGATACGCAGTATTTT.

The chain recombines TRBV27 with TRBJ2-7, with D uncertain. CDR1 MNHEY and CDR2 SMNVEV come from the germline V gene (reference sequence). The ends were cut back, 6 bases at V and 3 bases at J, with 12 bases in the middle. The CDR3 length is 13 residues. As DNA, the CDR3 is TGTGCCAGCAGCCCTGACATCGGCTACGAGCAGTACTTC. As protein: CASSPDIGYEQYF.

The chain links TRBV18 to TRBJ2-7, with 9 positions matching TRBD2. The germline V gene has CDR1 KGHSH and CDR2 LQKENI. The CDR3 totals 15 residues. V was pared by 6 bases and J by 4 bases, with 10 bases of the junction left unmatched. As DNA, the CDR3 is TGTGCCAGCTCTCGCCTTAGCGGGAGCCTGTACGAGCAGTACTTC. Protein sequence: CASSRLSGSLYEQYF.

The chain couples TRBV13 to TRBJ2-7; a possible D gene is TRBD2 (6 bases). V was trimmed by 0 bases and J by 4 bases, leaving 13 bases between them. This CDR3 has 15 residues. From germline, CDR1 is PRHDT and CDR2 FYEKMQ (reference sequence). This chain's CDR3 is CASSLGPGGTYEQYF. In DNA form, the CDR3 reads TGTGCCAGCAGCTTAGGCCCCGGGGGAACATACGAGCAGTACTTC.

V usage is TRBV5-1 and J usage is TRBJ2-7; D gene unclear. The CDR3 spans 12 residues. Trimming shortened V by 0 bases and J by 5 bases, and 6 bases separated the two germline ends. Germline CDR1 and CDR2: SGHRS and YFSETQ. CDR3: CASSLEFHEQYF. CDR3 coding DNA: TGCGCCAGCAGCTTGGAATTTCACGAGCAGTACTTC.

Details on this clone: The same CDR3 arises from other DNA sequences in this sample as well. The chain is built from TRBV7-3 and TRBJ2-1; 7 bases fit TRBD2. This CDR3 is built from 16 residues. Trimming cost V 2 bases and J 1 base; bases outside gene matches: 5. Germline assignment: CDR1 SGHTA and CDR2 FQGTGA. The CDR3 is CASSLLAGVSYNEQFF. In DNA, the CDR3 is TGTGCCAGCAGCTTATTGGCGGGAGTGTCCTACAATGAGCAGTTCTTC.